This T cell receptor beta chain was captured in a study of neurological immune-mediated disorders. This clonotype has a count of ten or more. TCRdb processed the 5' RACE reads anew with MiXCR; each CDR3 protein has one entry. The sample has about 66,000 distinct CDR3 sequences, approximately 4.1% seen once; the top ten hold 1% to 1.5%. V was pared by 2 bases and J by 1 base, with 4 bases of the junction left unmatched. This CDR3 spans 16 amino acids. Looked up from germline, CDR1 is MGHRA and CDR2 is YSYEKL. This clonotype originated in a man aged 30 to 39 with multiple sclerosis. Material: PBMCs. V gene TRBV4-1 combines with J gene TRBJ1-2; 10 nucleotides match TRBD1. The CDR3 coding sequence is TGCGCCAGCAGCCAACCTGGGACAGGGGTTAACTATGGCTACACCTTC. Protein sequence: CASSQPGTGVNYGYTF.